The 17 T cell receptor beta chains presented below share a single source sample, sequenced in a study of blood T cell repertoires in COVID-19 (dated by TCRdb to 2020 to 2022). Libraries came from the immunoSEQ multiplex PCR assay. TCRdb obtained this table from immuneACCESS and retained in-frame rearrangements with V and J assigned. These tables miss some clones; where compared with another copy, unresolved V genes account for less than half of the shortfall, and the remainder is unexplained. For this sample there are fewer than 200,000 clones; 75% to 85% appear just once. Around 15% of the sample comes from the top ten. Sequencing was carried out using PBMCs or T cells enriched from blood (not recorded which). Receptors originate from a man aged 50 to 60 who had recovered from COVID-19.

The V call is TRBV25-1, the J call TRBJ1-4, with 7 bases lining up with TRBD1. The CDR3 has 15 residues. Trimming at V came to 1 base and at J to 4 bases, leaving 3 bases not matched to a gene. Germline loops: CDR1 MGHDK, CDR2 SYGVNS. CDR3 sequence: CASSESGTVNEKLFF. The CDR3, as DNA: TGTGCCAGCAGTGAATCGGGGACAGTTAATGAAAAACTGTTTTTT.

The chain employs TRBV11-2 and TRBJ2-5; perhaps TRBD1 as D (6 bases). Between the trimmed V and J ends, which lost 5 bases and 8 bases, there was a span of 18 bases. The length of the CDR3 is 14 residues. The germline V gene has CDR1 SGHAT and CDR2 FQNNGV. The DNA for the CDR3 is TGTGCCAGCAGCCCTAACCAGGGGAAAGGAACCCAGTACTTC. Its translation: CASSPNQGKGTQYF.

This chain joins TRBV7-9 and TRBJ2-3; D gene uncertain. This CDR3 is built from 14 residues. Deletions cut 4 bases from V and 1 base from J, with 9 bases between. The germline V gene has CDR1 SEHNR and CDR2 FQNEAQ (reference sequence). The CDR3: CASSYASGTDTQYF. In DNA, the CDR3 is TGTGCCAGCAGCTACGCTTCGGGCACAGATACGCAGTATTTT.

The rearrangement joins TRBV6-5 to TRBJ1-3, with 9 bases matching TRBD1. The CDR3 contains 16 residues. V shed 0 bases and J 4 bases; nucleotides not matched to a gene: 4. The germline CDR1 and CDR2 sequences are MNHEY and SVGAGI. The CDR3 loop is CASSYSGTGRGNTIYF. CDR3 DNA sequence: TGTGCCAGCAGTTACTCCGGGACAGGGCGGGGAAACACCATATATTTT.

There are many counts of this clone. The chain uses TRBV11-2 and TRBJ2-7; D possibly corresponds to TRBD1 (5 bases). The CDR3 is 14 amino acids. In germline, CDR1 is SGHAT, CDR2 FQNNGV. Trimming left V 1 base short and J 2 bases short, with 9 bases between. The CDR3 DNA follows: TGTGCCAGCAGCTTAGCCCAGGGAACCTACGAGCAGTACTTC. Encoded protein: CASSLAQGTYEQYF.

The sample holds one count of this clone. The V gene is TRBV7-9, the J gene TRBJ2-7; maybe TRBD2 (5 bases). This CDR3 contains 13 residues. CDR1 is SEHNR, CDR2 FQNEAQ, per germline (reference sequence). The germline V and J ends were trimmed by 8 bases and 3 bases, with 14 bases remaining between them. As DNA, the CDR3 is TGTGCCAGCGAGGGCAGGAATCTCTACGAGCAGTACTTC. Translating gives CASEGRNLYEQYF. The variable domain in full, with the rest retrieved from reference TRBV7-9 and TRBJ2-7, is DTGVSQNPRHKITKRGQNVTFRCDPISEHNRLYWYRQTLGQGPEFLTYFQNEAQLEKSRLLSDRFSAERPKGSFSTLEIQRTEQGDSAMYLCASEGRNLYEQYFGPGTRLTVT.

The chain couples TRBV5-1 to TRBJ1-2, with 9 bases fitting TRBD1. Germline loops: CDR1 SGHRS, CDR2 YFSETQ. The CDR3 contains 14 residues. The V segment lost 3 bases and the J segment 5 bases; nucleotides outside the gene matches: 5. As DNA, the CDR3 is TGCGCCAGCAGCTCCGACAGGGGGGAATATGGCTACACCTTC. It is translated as CASSSDRGEYGYTF.

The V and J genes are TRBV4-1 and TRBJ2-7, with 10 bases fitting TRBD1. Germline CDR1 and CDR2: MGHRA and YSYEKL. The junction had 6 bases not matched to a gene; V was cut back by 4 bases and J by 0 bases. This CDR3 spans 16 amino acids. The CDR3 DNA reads TGCGCCAGCAGCCTGGAAGGGGACAGGGGCTCCTACGAGCAGTACTTC. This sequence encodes CASSLEGDRGSYEQYF.

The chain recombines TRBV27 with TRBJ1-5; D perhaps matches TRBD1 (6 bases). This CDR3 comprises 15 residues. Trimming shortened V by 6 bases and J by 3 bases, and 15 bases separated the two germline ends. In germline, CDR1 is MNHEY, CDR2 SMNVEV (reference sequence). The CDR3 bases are TGTGCCAGCAGGCCCGGGACATCCTTCAATCAGCCCCAGCATTTT. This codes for CASRPGTSFNQPQHF.

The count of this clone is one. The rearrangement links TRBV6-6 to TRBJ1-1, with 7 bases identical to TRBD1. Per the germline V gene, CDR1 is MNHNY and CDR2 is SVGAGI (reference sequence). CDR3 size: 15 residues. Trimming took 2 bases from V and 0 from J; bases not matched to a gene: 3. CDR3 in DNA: TGTGCCAGCAGTTACACAGGGGCAATGAACACTGAAGCTTTCTTT. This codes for CASSYTGAMNTEAFF.

CDR3 sequence (DNA): TGCAGTGCTAGTGGCCTAGCGGGGAACACAGATACGCAGTATTTT. It yields the protein CSASGLAGNTDTQYF. The V and J genes are TRBV20-1 and TRBJ2-3; TRBD2 agrees at 9 bases. V lost 3 bases to trimming and J lost 2 bases; unmatched junction nucleotides: 6. CDR1 and CDR2 from the germline V gene are DFQATT and SNEGSKA (reference sequence). This CDR3 is built from 15 residues.

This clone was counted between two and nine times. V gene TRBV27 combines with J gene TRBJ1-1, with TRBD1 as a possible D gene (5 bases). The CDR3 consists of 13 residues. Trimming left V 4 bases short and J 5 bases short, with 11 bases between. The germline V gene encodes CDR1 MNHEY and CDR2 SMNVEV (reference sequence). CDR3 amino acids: CASSYGRGTEAFF. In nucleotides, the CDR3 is TGTGCCAGCAGTTATGGGAGGGGAACTGAAGCTTTCTTT.

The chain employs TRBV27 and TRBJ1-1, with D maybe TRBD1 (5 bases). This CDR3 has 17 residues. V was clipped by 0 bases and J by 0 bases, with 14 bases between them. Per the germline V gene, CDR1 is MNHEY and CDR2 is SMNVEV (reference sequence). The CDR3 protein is CASSLSIGGYVNTEAFF. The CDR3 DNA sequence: TGTGCCAGCAGTTTATCGATTGGGGGGTATGTGAACACTGAAGCTTTCTTT.

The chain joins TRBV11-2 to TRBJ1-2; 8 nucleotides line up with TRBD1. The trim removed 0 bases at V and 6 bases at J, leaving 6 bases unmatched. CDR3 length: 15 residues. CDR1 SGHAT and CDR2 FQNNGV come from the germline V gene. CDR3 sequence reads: CASSLERDRTDGYTF. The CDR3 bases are TGTGCCAGCAGCTTAGAGAGGGACAGGACGGATGGCTACACCTTC.

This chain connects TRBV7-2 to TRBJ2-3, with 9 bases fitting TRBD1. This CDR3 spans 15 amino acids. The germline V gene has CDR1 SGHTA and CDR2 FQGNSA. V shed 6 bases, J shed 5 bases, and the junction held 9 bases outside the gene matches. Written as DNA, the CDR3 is TGTGCCAGCAGTCGATCGGGACAGGGACGAGATACGCAGTATTTT. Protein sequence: CASSRSGQGRDTQYF.

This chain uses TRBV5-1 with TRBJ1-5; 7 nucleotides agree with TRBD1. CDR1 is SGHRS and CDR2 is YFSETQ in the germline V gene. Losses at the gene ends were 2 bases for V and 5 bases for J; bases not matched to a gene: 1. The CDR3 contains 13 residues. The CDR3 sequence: CASSLQGYQPQHF. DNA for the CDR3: TGCGCCAGCAGCTTACAGGGGTATCAGCCCCAGCATTTT.

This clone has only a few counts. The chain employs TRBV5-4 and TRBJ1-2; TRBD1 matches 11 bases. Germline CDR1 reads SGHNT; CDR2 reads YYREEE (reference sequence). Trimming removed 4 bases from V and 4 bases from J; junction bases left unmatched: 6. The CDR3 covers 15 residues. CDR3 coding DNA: TGTGCCAGCAGCCAGGACAGGGGGCAAATCTATGGCTACACCTTC. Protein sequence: CASSQDRGQIYGYTF.